There are a few counts of the clone carrying this T cell receptor beta chain. The sample is drawn from a study of cytomegalovirus exposure and HLA in healthy donors. The CDR3 extends over 14 amino acids. Germline CDR1 is MNHEY and CDR2 is SVGAGI. The germline V and J ends were trimmed by 2 bases and 5 bases, with 9 bases remaining between them. 13 Jbeta primers and 60 Vbeta primers were used for the PCR. This table comes from immunoSEQ multiplex PCR, and its TCRdb copy is limited to in-frame clones, with some not included. The sample lists around 150,000 clones; roughly 60% were seen once. The source material was PBMCs. This receptor was identified in a woman aged 35 to 49 in good health and CMV-seronegative. J is TRBJ2-2 and V is TRBV6-5; possible D gene TRBD2, 5 bases. The CDR3 loop is CASSYDSGTGELFF. The CDR3 DNA sequence: TGTGCCAGCAGTTACGACTCGGGAACCGGGGAGCTGTTTTTT.